Sequencing of this T cell receptor beta chain was carried out in a study of graft-versus-host responses after intestinal transplantation. About the study: Isolated intestinal, liver-intestinal, or multivisceral transplants were what recipients had. Study conclusions and caveats: Some GvH clones were seen earlier in gut or blood, suggesting intestinal origin.

Of note for this clone: Its antigen is unidentified.

Assay: immunoSEQ multiplex PCR; the TCRdb copy retains only in-frame clones and omits some. The table shows about 85,000 clones, with around 84% occurring only once. This CDR3 is built from 15 residues. Per germline, CDR1 MDHEN and CDR2 SYDVKM. After removal of 6 bases from V and 5 bases from J, the junction contained 12 bases not matched to a gene. The chain is built from TRBV28 and TRBJ2-7, with 8 bases matching TRBD1. The specimen was unstimulated CD4+ T cells sorted from spleen or lymph node cells, collected before intestinal transplant. The receptor's source is a human donor who received an intestinal transplant. Here the CDR3 reads CASSPPGGVVHEQYF. Here the CDR3 DNA reads TGTGCCAGCAGCCCTCCAGGGGGCGTAGTTCACGAGCAGTACTTC. The full variable domain, in which reference TRBV28 and TRBJ2-7 provide the parts outside the CDR3, is DVKVTQSSRYLVKRTGEKVFLECVQDMDHENMFWYRQDPGLGLRLIYFSYDVKMKEKGDIPEGYSVSREKKERFSLILESASTNQTSMYLCASSPPGGVVHEQYFGPGTRLTVT.